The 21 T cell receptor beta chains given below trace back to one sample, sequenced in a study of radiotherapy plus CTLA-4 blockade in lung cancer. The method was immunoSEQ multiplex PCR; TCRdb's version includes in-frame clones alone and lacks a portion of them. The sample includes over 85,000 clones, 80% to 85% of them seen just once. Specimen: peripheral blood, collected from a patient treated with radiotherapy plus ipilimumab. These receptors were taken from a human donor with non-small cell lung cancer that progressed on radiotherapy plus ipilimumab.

In DNA form, the CDR3 reads TGTGCCAGCACCTCCTTAACGGACAGAGTTCGGGAGACCCAGTACTTC. This encodes CASTSLTDRVRETQYF. The rearrangement uses TRBV28 and TRBJ2-5, with D possibly being TRBD1 (6 bases). Germline V gene lookup returns CDR1 MDHEN and CDR2 SYDVKM. CDR3 size: 16 residues. Trimming took 7 bases from V and 5 from J, leaving 23 bases between them.

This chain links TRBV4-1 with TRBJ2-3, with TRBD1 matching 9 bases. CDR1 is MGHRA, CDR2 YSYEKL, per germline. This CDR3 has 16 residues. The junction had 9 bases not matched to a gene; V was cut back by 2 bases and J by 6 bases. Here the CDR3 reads CASSQIRTGEGDTQYF. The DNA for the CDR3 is TGCGCCAGCAGCCAAATCCGGACAGGGGAGGGGGATACGCAGTATTTT.

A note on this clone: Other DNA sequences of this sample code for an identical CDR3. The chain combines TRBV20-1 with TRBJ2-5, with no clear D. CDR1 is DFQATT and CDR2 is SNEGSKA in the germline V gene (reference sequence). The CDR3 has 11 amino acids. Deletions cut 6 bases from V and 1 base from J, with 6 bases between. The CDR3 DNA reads TGCAGTGCAACCCCCCAAGAGACCCAGTACTTC. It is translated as CSATPQETQYF.

CDR3 region: CASSLGSGGIEQFF. Written as DNA, the CDR3 is TGTGCCAGCAGCTTAGGGTCCGGGGGAATTGAGCAGTTCTTC. This chain joins TRBV7-3 and TRBJ2-1; D is perhaps TRBD2 (6 bases). The CDR3 loop spans 14 amino acids. V was cut by 2 bases and J by 9 bases, with 14 bases left in between. Germline V gene lookup returns CDR1 SGHTA and CDR2 FQGTGA.

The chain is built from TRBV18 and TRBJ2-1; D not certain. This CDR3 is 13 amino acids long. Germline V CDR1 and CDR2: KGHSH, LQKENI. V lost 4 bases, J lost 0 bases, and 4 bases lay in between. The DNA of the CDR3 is TGTGCCAGCTCACTTAACTCCTACAATGAGCAGTTCTTC. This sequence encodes CASSLNSYNEQFF. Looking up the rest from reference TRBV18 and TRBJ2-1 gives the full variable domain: NAGVMQNPRHLVRRRGQEARLRCSPMKGHSHVYWYRQLPEEGLKFMVYLQKENIIDESGMPKERFSAEFPKEGPSILRIQQVVRGDSAAYFCASSLNSYNEQFFGPGTRLTVL.

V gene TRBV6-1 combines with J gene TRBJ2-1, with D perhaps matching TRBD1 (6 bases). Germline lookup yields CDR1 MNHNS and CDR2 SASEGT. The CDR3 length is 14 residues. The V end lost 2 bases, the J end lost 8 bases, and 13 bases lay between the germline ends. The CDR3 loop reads CASSELQGYDEQFF. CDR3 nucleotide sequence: TGTGCCAGCAGTGAACTACAGGGTTACGATGAGCAGTTCTTC.

CDR3 DNA: TGTGCCAGCACCACGGGCCGCGCGGGAGTGGCTGATACGCAGTATTTT. It specifies CASTTGRAGVADTQYF. This sequence joins TRBV18 and TRBJ2-3; 7 bases map to TRBD2. This CDR3 is built from 16 residues. Trimming took 8 bases from V and 6 from J; bases not matched to a gene: 17. Germline V gives CDR1 KGHSH, CDR2 LQKENI.

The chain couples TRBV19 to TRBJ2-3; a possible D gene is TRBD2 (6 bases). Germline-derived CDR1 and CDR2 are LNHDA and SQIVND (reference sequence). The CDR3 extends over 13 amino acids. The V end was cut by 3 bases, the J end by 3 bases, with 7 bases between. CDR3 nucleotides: TGTGCCAGTAGTATCGCGGGAACAGATACGCAGTATTTT. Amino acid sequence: CASSIAGTDTQYF.

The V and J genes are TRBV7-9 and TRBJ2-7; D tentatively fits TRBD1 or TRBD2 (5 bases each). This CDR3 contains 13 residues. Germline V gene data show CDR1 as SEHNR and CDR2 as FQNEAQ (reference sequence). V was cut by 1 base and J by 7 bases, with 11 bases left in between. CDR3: CASSLESRGEQYV. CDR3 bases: TGTGCCAGCAGCTTAGAGTCGAGGGGTGAGCAGTACGTC.

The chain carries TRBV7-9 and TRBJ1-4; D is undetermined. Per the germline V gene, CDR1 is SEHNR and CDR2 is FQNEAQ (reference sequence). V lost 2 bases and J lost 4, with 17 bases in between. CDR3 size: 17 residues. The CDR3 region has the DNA TGTGCCAGCAGCTTATCCCCCCCCTCCAGATATAATGAAAAACTGTTTTTT. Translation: CASSLSPPSRYNEKLFF.

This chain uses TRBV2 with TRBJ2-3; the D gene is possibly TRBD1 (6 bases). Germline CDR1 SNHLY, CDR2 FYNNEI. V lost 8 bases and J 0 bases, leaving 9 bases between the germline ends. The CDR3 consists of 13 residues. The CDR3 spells CASGTRSTDTQYF. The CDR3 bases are TGTGCCAGCGGGACACGCAGCACAGATACGCAGTATTTT.

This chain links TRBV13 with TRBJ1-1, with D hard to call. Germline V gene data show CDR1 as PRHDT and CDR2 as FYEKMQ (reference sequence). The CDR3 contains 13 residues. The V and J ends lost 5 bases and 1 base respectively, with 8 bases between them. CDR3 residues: CASSPLENTEAFF. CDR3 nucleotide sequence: TGTGCCAGCAGCCCGCTAGAGAACACTGAAGCTTTCTTT.

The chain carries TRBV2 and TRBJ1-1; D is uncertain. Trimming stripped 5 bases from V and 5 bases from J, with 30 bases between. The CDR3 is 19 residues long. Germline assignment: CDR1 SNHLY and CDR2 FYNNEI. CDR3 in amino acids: CASSNTYPGAQARRTEAFF. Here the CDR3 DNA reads TGTGCCAGCAGTAATACTTACCCAGGCGCCCAGGCCCGAAGGACTGAAGCTTTCTTT.

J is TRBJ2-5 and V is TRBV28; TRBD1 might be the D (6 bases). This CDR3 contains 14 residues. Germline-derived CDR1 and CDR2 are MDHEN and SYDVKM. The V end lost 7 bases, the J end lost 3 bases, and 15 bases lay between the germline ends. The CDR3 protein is CASTSWAGEETQYF. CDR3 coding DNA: TGTGCCAGCACCTCCTGGGCAGGGGAAGAGACCCAGTACTTC.

DNA for the CDR3: TGTGCCAGCTCCCAGCTAGGGCAGCCCCAGCATTTT. This gives the protein CASSQLGQPQHF. This rearrangement joins TRBV5-4 to TRBJ1-5, with D unclear. Trimming cost V 7 bases and J 7 bases, with 12 bases left between them. The CDR3 is 12 residues long. Per germline, CDR1 SGHNT and CDR2 YYREEE (reference sequence).

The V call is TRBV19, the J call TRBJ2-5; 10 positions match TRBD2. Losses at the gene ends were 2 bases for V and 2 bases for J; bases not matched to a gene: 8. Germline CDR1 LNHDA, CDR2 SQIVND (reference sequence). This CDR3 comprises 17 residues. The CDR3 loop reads CASSISRLAGLQETQYF. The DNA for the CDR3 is TGTGCCAGTAGTATATCCCGACTAGCGGGCTTACAAGAGACCCAGTACTTC.

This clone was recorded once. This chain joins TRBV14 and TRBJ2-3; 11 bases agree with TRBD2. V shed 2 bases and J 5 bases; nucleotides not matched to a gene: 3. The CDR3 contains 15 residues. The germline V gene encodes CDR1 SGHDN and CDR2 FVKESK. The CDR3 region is CASSQILAGVDTQYF. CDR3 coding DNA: TGTGCCAGCAGCCAAATACTAGCGGGAGTAGATACGCAGTATTTT.

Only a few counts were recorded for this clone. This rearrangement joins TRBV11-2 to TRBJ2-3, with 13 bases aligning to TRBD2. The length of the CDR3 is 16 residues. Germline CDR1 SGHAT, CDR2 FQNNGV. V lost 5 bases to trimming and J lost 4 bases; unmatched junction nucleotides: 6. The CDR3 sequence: CASSPGLAGMADTQYF. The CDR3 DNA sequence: TGTGCCAGCAGCCCGGGACTAGCGGGAATGGCAGATACGCAGTATTTT.

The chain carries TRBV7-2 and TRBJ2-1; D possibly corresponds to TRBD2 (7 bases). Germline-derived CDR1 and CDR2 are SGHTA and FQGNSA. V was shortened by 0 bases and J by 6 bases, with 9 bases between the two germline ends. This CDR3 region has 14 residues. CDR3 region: CASSLAAGANEQFF. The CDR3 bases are TGTGCCAGCAGCTTAGCGGCGGGGGCCAATGAGCAGTTCTTC.

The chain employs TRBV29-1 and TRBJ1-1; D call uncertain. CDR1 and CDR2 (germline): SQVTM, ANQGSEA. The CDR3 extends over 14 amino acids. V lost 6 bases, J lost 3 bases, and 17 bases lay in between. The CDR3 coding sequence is TGCAGCGTCCGAGGGCTACAATGGGACACTGAAGCTTTCTTT. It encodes CSVRGLQWDTEAFF. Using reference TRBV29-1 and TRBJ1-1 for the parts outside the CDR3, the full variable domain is SAVISQKPSRDICQRGTSLTIQCQVDSQVTMMFWYRQQPGQSLTLIATANQGSEATYESGFVIDKFPISRPNLTFSTLTVSNMSPEDSSIYLCSVRGLQWDTEAFFGQGTRLTVV.

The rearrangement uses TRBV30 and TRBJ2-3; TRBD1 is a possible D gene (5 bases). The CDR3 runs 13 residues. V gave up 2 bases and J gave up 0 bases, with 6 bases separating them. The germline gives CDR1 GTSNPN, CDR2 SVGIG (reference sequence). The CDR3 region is CAWSSGSTDTQYF. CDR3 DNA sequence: TGTGCCTGGAGTTCAGGGAGCACAGATACGCAGTATTTT.